This T cell receptor (beta chain) is drawn from a study of T cells after yellow fever vaccination (dated by TCRdb to between 2018 and 2020). With regard to the full study: The SMART-Seq v4 Ultra Low Input RNA kit was used to prepare libraries from fractions with low cell numbers. To follow T-cell clones before and after primary and booster YFV17D yellow fever vaccination, bulk TCR alpha and beta repertoires were sequenced over time. Two healthy male donors, one aged 18 to 29 and one aged 30 to 40 years, made up the cohort. Blood was collected at multiple timepoints before and after primary and secondary immunization, and bulk PBMC replicates and cell subsets were isolated. Overall study results and their limits: The study included only a couple of donors, which limits how far the findings can be generalized. A small share of clonotypes was detected in both CD4 and CD8 compartments, with the overlap likely arising from convergent recombination. After the booster, most clones that had expanded after primary vaccination were detected again (around 97% of CD4 and over 75% of CD8), suggesting broad maintenance of memory. The secondary T-cell response was weaker than the primary response but faster, peaking on day 5 instead of day 15. Computational filtering was required because FACS-sorted repertoires could contain abundant contaminating clonotypes from the bulk population.

The sequencer listed for this sample is Illumina NovaSeq 6000. TCR cDNA was synthesized by 5'RACE template switching, which introduced a universal primer site and unique molecular identifiers. Priming of cDNA synthesis was performed from both the TCR alpha and TCR beta constant segments. Library amplification involved two PCR steps, and the second step added sample barcodes and sequencing adapters. Sequencing of libraries was done on Illumina HiSeq 2500 (2x100 bp) or NovaSeq (2x150 bp). In the original analysis: MIGEC handled demultiplexing of reads and collapsing into UMI consensus sequences, while MiXCR performed V(D)J alignment. Using edgeR on replicate PBMC samples, clonotypes were called vaccine-responding if FDR was below 0.01 and the log2 fold change was above 5 up to day 15. CD4 or CD8 identity was assigned to each bulk clonotype according to whether the clonotype was present at higher abundance in the sequenced CD4 repertoire or the sequenced CD8 repertoire. TCRdb itself trimmed the public reads at Q25 with fastp, ran MiXCR and retained productive beta chains. CDR3 protein sequences are deduplicated, and each keeps its most common genes and DNA. For this entry, the V and J calls and clone size follow TCRdb and not the study's own pipeline. The sample table holds about 170,000 distinct CDR3 sequences, of which approximately 11% were seen once. The ten biggest clones cover 30% to 45% of the sample.

Based on the germline V gene, the CDR1 and CDR2 sequences are ENHRY and SYGVKD. From its cysteine to its phenylalanine, the CDR3 spans 16 amino acids. Left in the record is the CDR3 DNA by itself, 48 bases read in frame from the first base. Ends trimmed: V by 4 bases, J by 2 bases; bases unmatched to a gene: 10. The treatment or condition label, read with the paper, signifies: live attenuated yellow fever vaccine strain. A standard Ficoll-Paque protocol was used to isolate PBMCs from peripheral blood. CD4 and CD8 T-cell fractions were isolated with Dynabeads CD4 and CD8 positive selection kits. RNA was extracted with TriZol from bulk PBMCs, CD4 and CD8 fractions, and dextramer-positive and dextramer-negative fractions. A remark on this clonotype: Its binding antigen is unknown. No much larger clone exists at a distance of one base, and base qualities are not known.

The sequence was collected from a man aged 18 to 29 who received the YFV17D yellow fever vaccine. The material was CD8+ T cells sorted from PBMCs, obtained 15 days after the yellow fever booster vaccination. This chain joins TRBV10-3 to TRBJ2-5; TRBD2 lines up with 7 middle nucleotides. The CDR3 protein is CAISGTTGGRQETQYF. The bases read TGTGCCATCAGTGGTACCACGGGGGGACGACAAGAGACCCAGTACTTC.